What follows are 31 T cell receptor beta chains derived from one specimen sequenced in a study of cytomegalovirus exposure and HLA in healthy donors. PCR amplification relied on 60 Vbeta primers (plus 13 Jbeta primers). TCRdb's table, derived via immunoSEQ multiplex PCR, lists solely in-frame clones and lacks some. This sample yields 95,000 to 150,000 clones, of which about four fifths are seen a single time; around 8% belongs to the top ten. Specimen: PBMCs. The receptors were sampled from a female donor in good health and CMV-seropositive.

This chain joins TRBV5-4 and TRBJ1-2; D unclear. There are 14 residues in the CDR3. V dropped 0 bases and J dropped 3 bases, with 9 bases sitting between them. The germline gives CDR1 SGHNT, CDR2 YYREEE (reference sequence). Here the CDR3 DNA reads TGTGCCAGCAGCTTGGAACAAATCGACTATGGCTACACCTTC. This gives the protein CASSLEQIDYGYTF.

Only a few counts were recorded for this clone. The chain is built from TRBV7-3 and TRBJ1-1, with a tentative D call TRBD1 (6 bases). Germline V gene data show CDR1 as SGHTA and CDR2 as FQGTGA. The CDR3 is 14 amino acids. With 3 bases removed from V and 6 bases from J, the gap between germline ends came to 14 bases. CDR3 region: CASSLGDRRAEAFF. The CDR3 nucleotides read TGTGCCAGCAGCTTGGGAGACAGGCGGGCTGAAGCTTTCTTT.

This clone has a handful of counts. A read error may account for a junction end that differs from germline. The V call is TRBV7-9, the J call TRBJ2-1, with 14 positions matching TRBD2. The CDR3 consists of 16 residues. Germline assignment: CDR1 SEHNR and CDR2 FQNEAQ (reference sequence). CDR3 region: CSSSHRLAGGYNEQFF. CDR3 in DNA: TGTTCCAGCAGCCACAGACTAGCGGGGGGGTACAATGAGCAGTTCTTC.

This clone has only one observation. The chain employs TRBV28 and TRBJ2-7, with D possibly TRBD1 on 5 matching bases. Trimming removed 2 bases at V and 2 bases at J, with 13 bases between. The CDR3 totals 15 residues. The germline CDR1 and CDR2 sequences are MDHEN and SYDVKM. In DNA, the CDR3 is TGTGCCAGCAGTTTAGAAGGGGTCAACACCTACGAGCAGTACTTC. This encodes CASSLEGVNTYEQYF. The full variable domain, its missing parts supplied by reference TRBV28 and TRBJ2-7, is DVKVTQSSRYLVKRTGEKVFLECVQDMDHENMFWYRQDPGLGLRLIYFSYDVKMKEKGDIPEGYSVSREKKERFSLILESASTNQTSMYLCASSLEGVNTYEQYFGPGTRLTVT.

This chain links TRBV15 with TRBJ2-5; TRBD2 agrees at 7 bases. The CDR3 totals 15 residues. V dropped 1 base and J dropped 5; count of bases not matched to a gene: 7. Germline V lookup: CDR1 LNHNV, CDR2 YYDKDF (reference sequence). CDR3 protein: CATSRGIRGGETQYF. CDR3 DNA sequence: TGTGCCACCAGCAGAGGGATCCGGGGAGGGGAGACCCAGTACTTC.

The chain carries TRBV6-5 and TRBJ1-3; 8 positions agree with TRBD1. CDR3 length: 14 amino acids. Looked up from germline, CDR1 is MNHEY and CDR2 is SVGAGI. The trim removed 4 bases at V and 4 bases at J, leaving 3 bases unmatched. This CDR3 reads CASSSRTGGNTIYF. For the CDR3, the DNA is TGTGCCAGCAGTTCCCGGACAGGGGGAAACACCATATATTTT.

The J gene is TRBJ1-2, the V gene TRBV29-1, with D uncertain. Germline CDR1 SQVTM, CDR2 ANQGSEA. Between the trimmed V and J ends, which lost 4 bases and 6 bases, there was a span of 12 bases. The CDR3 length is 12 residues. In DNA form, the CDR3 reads TGCAGCGTTGGAGATGGGCGGGATGGCTACACCTTC. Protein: CSVGDGRDGYTF.

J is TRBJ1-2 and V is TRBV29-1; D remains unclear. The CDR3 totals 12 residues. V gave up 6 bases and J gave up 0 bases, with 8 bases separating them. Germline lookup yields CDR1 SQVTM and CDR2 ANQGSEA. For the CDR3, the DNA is TGCAGCGTCGCCGGGACTAACTATGGCTACACCTTC. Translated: CSVAGTNYGYTF.

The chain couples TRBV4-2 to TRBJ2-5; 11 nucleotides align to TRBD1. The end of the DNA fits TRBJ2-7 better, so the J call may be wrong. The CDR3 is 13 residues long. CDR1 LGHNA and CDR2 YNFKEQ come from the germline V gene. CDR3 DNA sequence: TGTGCCAGCAGCCCGGACAGGGGGCACGAGCAGTACTTC. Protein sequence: CASSPDRGHEQYF.

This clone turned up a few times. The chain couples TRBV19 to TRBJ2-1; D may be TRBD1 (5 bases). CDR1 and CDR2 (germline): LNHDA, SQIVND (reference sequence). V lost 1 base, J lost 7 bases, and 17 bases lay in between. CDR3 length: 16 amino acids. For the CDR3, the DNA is TGTGCCAGTAGTATAGGCGGCGCCAATGGGGCGAATGAGCAGTTCTTC. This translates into CASSIGGANGANEQFF. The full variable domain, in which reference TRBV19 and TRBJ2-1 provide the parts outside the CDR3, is DGGITQSPKYLFRKEGQNVTLSCEQNLNHDAMYWYRQDPGQGLRLIYYSQIVNDFQKGDIAEGYSVSREKKESFPLTVTSAQKNPTAFYLCASSIGGANGANEQFFGPGTRLTVL.

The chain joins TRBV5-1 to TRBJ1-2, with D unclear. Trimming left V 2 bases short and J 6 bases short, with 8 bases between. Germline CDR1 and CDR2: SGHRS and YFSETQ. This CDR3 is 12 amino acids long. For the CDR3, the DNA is TGCGCCAGCAGCTTACCATCGGATGGCTACACCTTC. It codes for CASSLPSDGYTF.

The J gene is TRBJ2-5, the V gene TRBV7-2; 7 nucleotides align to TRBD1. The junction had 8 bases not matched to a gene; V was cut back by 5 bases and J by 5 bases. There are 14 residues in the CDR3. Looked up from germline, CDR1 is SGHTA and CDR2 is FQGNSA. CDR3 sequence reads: CASSTMTGTETQYF. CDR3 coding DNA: TGTGCCAGCAGCACTATGACAGGGACGGAGACCCAGTACTTC.

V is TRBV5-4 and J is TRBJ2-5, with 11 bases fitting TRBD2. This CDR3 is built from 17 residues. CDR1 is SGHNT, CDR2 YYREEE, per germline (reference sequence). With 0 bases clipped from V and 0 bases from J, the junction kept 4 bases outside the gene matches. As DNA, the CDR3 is TGTGCCAGCAGCTTGGGACTAGCGGGGACCAACCAAGAGACCCAGTACTTC. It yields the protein CASSLGLAGTNQETQYF.

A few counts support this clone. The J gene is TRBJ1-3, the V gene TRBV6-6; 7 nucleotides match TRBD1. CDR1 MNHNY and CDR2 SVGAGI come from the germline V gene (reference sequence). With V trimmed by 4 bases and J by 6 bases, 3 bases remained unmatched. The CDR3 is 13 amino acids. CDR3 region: CASSWDSTNTIYF. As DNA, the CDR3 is TGTGCCAGCAGTTGGGACAGCACAAACACCATATATTTT.

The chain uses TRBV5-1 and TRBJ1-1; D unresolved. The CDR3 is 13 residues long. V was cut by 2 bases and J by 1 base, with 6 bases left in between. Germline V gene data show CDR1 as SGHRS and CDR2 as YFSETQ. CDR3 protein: CASSFTGNTEAFF. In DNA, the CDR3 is TGCGCCAGCAGCTTTACCGGGAACACTGAAGCTTTCTTT.

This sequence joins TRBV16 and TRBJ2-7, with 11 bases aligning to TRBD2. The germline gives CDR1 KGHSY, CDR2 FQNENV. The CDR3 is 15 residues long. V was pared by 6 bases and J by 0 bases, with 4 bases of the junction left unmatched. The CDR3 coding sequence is TGTGCCAGCAGGATAGCGGGGGGGATCTCCTACGAGCAGTACTTC. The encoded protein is CASRIAGGISYEQYF. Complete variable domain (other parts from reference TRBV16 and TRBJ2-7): GEEVAQTPKHLVRGEGQKAKLYCAPIKGHSYVFWYQQVLKNEFKFLISFQNENVFDETGMPKERFSAKCLPNSPCSLEIQATKLEDSAVYFCASRIAGGISYEQYFGPGTRLTVT.

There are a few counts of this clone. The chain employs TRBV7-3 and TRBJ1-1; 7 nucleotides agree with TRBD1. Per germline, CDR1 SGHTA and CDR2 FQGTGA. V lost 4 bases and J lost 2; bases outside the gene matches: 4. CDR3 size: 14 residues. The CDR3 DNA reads TGTGCCAGCAGCTCGGGACAGCCCAACACTGAAGCTTTCTTT. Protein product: CASSSGQPNTEAFF.

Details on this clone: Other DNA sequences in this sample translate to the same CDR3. CDR3 amino acids: CASIRQGGSALHF. The CDR3 DNA reads TGTGCCAGCATCCGCCAGGGGGGCTCTGCCCTCCACTTT. This chain joins TRBV7-2 and TRBJ1-6; TRBD1 matches 7 bases. This CDR3 comprises 13 residues. Looked up from germline, CDR1 is SGHTA and CDR2 is FQGNSA. Germline trimming cut 7 bases from V and 14 bases from J; bases unmatched to any gene: 11. The whole variable domain, remainder taken from reference TRBV7-2 and TRBJ1-6, is GAGVSQSPSNKVTEKGKDVELRCDPISGHTALYWYRQSLGQGLEFLIYFQGNSAPDKSGLPSDRFSAERTGGSVSTLTIQRTQQEDSAVYLCASIRQGGSALHFGNGTRLTVT.

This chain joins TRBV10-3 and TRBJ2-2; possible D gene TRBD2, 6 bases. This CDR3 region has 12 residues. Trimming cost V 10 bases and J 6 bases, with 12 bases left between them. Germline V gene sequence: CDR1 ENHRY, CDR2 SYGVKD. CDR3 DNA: TGTGCCACCCGCGGAGGGCCCGGGGAGCTGTTTTTT. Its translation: CATRGGPGELFF.

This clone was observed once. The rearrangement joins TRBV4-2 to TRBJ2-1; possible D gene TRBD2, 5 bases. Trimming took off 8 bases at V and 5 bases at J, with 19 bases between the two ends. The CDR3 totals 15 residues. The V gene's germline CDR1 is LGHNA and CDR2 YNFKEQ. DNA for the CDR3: TGTGCCAGCTCGCGGCGGGCGTCCGGAAACAATGAGCAGTTCTTC. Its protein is CASSRRASGNNEQFF.

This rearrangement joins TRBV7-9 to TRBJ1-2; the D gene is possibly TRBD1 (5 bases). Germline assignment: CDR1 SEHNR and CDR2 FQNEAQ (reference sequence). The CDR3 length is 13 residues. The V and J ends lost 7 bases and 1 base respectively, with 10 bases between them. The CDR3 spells CASMAGNNYGYTF. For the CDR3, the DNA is TGTGCCAGCATGGCAGGGAATAACTATGGCTACACCTTC.

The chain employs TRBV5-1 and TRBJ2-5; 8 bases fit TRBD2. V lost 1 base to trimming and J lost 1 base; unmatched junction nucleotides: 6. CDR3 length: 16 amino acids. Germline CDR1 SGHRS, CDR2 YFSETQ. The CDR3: CASSLPSGGPQETQYF. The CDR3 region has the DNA TGCGCCAGCAGCTTGCCAAGCGGGGGCCCCCAAGAGACCCAGTACTTC.

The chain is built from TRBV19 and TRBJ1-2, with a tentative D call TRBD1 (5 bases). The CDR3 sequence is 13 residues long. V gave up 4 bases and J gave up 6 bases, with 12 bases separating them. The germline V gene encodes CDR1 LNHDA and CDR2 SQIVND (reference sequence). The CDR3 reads CASSTTLTDGYTF. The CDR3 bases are TGTGCCAGTAGTACGACGCTGACAGATGGCTACACCTTC.

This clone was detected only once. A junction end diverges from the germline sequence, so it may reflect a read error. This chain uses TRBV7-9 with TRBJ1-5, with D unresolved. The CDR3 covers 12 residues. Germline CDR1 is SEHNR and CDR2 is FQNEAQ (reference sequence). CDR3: CSSSFAGQPQHF. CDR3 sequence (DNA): TGTTCCAGCAGCTTCGCCGGGCAGCCCCAGCATTTT.

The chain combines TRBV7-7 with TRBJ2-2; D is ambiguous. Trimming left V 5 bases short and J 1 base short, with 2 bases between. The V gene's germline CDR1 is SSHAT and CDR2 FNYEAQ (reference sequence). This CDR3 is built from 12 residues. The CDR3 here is CASSRNTGELFF. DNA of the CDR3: TGTGCCAGCAGCCGGAACACCGGGGAGCTGTTTTTT.

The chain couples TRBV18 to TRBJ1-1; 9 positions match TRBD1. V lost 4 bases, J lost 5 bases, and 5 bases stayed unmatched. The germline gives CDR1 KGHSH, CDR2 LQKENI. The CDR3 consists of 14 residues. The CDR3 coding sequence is TGTGCCAGCTCACTTGAGACAGGGGGGACTGAAGCTTTCTTT. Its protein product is CASSLETGGTEAFF.

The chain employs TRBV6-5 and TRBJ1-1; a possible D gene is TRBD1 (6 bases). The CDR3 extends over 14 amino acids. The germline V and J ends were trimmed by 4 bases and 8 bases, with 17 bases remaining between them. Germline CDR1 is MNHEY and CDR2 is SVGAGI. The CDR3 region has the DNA TGTGCCAGCAGTTCCGTTCGACAGGATGTGGAAGCTTTCTTT. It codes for CASSSVRQDVEAFF.

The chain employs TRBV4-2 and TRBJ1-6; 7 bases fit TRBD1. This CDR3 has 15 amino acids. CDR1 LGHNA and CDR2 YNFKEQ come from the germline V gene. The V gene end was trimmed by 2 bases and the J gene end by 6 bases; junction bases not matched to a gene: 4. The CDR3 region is CASSQLDRANSPLHF. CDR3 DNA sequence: TGTGCCAGCAGCCAACTCGACAGGGCTAATTCACCCCTCCACTTT.

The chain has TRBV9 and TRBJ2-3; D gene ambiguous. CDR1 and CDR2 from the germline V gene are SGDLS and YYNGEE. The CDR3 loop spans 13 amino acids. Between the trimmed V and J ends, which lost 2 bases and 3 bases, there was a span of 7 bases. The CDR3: CASSVSTTDTQYF. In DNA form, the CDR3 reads TGTGCCAGCAGCGTGTCGACTACAGATACGCAGTATTTT.

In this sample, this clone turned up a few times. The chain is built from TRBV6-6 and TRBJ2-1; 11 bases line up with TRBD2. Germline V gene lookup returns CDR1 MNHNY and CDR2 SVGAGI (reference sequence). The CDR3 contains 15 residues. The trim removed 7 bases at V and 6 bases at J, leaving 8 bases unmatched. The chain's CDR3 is CASNLAGGTGNEQFF. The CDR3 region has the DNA TGTGCCAGCAACTTAGCGGGGGGGACGGGCAATGAGCAGTTCTTC.

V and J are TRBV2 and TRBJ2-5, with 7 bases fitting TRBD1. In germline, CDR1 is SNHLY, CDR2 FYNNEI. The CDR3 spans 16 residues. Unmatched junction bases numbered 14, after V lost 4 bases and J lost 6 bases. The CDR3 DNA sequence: TGTGCCAGCAGTGCGGGGCCCCAAGGGGGCGGAAAGACCCAGTACTTC. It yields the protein CASSAGPQGGGKTQYF.